This T cell receptor (beta chain) comes out of a study of CXCR3-negative and CXCR3-positive naive CD8 T cells. Every CD8+ T cell subset underwent triplicate sorting at a few hundred thousand cells apiece. Cells that were CD45RO-CCR7+CD27+CD95- constituted naive CD8+ T cells. The libraries of TRB cDNA were prepared using 5' RACE with UMI labels. TCRdb processed the 5' RACE reads again and assigns one entry to each CDR3 protein, with no DNA. The ten most abundant clones cover 1.5% to 2% of a sample with tens of thousands of distinct CDR3 sequences. From germline, CDR1 is SGDLS and CDR2 YYNGEE. The CDR3 is 14 residues long.

The V and J genes are TRBV9 and TRBJ1-1; checking the TCRdb D call of TRBD1 is not possible without DNA. The sequence was collected from a human donor in good health. Some clones in this sample may be carry-over from other donors' samples. Material: naive CXCR3- CD8+ T cells from blood. The subset was: CD45RO-CCR7+CD27+CD95- naive CD8+ T cells lacking CXCR3 (TNR3-). The CDR3 here is CASSPNTGHTEAFF.